This passage covers 11 T cell receptor beta chains from one sample sequenced in a study of blood T cell repertoires in COVID-19. TCRdb's table, derived via immunoSEQ multiplex PCR, lists solely in-frame clones and lacks some. This sample has some 80,000 clones, with more than 85% found just once. The sample comprised peripheral blood. These receptors were obtained from a man in his fifties or sixties with COVID-19, enrolled during active disease.

The CDR3 is CATSDYGSGETQYF. The CDR3, as DNA: TGTGCCACCAGTGATTACGGGAGTGGGGAGACCCAGTACTTC. The J gene is TRBJ2-5, the V gene TRBV24-1; D may be TRBD2 (6 bases). The CDR3 length is 14 residues. Germline V gene data show CDR1 as KGHDR and CDR2 as SFDVKD. Trimming shortened V by 2 bases and J by 5 bases, and 11 bases separated the two germline ends.

This clone has just one count. The CDR3 reads CAWSGTGNTEAFF. CDR3 DNA sequence: TGTGCCTGGAGTGGGACAGGGAACACTGAAGCTTTCTTT. The V and J genes are TRBV30 and TRBJ1-1; 7 positions match TRBD1. Looked up from germline, CDR1 is GTSNPN and CDR2 is SVGIG (reference sequence). J was trimmed by 1 base and V by 1 base; bases with no gene match: 0. The CDR3 runs 13 residues.

In nucleotides, the CDR3 is TGTGCCAGCAGTGAAGCTCTAGGGGGGGCCTACGAGCAGTACTTC. Protein product: CASSEALGGAYEQYF. The chain couples TRBV6-1 to TRBJ2-7; tentative D call: TRBD2 (7 bases). With 0 bases removed from V and 2 bases from J, the gap between germline ends came to 11 bases. The germline V gene encodes CDR1 MNHNS and CDR2 SASEGT. The CDR3 is 15 residues long.

The CDR3 DNA reads as TGTGCCAGTAGCACCTCAACGGGAGGCTCCTACAATGAGCAGTTCTTC. Its protein is CASSTSTGGSYNEQFF. The V gene is TRBV19, the J gene TRBJ2-1; 7 positions agree with TRBD2. V lost 6 bases, J lost 0 bases, and 8 bases stayed unmatched. The CDR3 spans 16 residues. Germline loops: CDR1 LNHDA, CDR2 SQIVND (reference sequence).

The chain is built from TRBV5-1 and TRBJ1-4; D call uncertain. CDR3 length: 14 residues. The V gene lost 2 bases and the J gene lost 0 bases, with 5 bases spanning the gap. Germline CDR1 and CDR2: SGHRS and YFSETQ. In DNA, the CDR3 is TGCGCCAGCAGCTTTGGAGCAACTAATGAAAAACTGTTTTTT. The encoded protein is CASSFGATNEKLFF.

This chain uses TRBV18 with TRBJ2-5; D not resolved. Trimming took off 3 bases at V and 5 bases at J, with 7 bases between the two ends. The germline V gene has CDR1 KGHSH and CDR2 LQKENI. This CDR3 is 12 amino acids long. CDR3 protein: CASSPYGETQYF. CDR3 DNA sequence: TGTGCCAGCTCACCCTACGGGGAGACCCAGTACTTC. The full variable domain, with the rest looked up from reference TRBV18 and TRBJ2-5, is NAGVMQNPRHLVRRRGQEARLRCSPMKGHSHVYWYRQLPEEGLKFMVYLQKENIIDESGMPKERFSAEFPKEGPSILRIQQVVRGDSAAYFCASSPYGETQYFGPGTRLLVL.

The rearrangement joins TRBV4-1 to TRBJ1-2, with D possibly being TRBD1 (6 bases). V gave up 5 bases and J gave up 2 bases, with 9 bases separating them. CDR1 MGHRA and CDR2 YSYEKL come from the germline V gene. This CDR3 is 13 amino acids long. This chain's CDR3 is CASSSQGNYGYTF. The CDR3 DNA reads TGCGCCAGCAGCTCACAGGGAAACTATGGCTACACCTTC.

This clone has only one observation. This chain uses TRBV19 with TRBJ1-2, with 9 positions matching TRBD1. The CDR3 has 17 residues. V lost 6 bases to trimming and J lost 0 bases; unmatched junction nucleotides: 11. CDR1 and CDR2 from the germline V gene are LNHDA and SQIVND (reference sequence). CDR3 nucleotide sequence: TGTGCCAGTAGAGGCCCAACAGGGGGCATAACTAACTATGGCTACACCTTC. Protein: CASRGPTGGITNYGYTF.

The genes are TRBV7-2 and TRBJ2-7, with 8 bases lining up with TRBD1. V gave up 5 bases and J gave up 0 bases; unmatched junction bases: 6. The CDR3 covers 15 residues. CDR1 is SGHTA and CDR2 is FQGNSA in the germline V gene. The CDR3 sequence: CASSLGTGVSYEQYF. As DNA, the CDR3 is TGTGCCAGCAGCCTCGGGACAGGCGTCTCCTACGAGCAGTACTTC.

CDR3 region: CSATDYDTQYF. For the CDR3, the DNA is TGCAGTGCTACGGACTACGATACGCAGTATTTT. This sequence joins TRBV20-1 and TRBJ2-3; TRBD2 is a possible D gene (6 bases). The length of the CDR3 is 11 residues. Germline values: CDR1 DFQATT, CDR2 SNEGSKA (reference sequence). Trimming left V 4 bases short and J 6 bases short, with 8 bases between.

This sequence joins TRBV28 and TRBJ1-4; no reliable D call. CDR1 is MDHEN and CDR2 is SYDVKM in the germline V gene. The CDR3 spans 12 residues. Trimming took off 6 bases at V and 12 bases at J, with 14 bases between the two ends. CDR3 loop: CASSLTRRELFF. The CDR3 DNA reads as TGTGCCAGCAGCCTCACACGGCGGGAACTGTTTTTT. Complete variable domain (other parts from reference TRBV28 and TRBJ1-4): DVKVTQSSRYLVKRTGEKVFLECVQDMDHENMFWYRQDPGLGLRLIYFSYDVKMKEKGDIPEGYSVSREKKERFSLILESASTNQTSMYLCASSLTRRELFFGSGTQLSVL.